This T cell receptor beta chain appears in the sequencing data of a study of T cell responses to AZD1222 COVID-19 vaccine (dated by TCRdb to the early 2020s). For the wider study: TCR sequencing was performed for more than 230 trial participants, of whom about 200 were given two doses of AZD1222 and about 25 were given two doses of MenACWY control vaccine. Trial participants were enrolled by age into subgroups of 18-55, 56-69 and 70-plus years, and around 140, 26 and 57 TCR-sequenced participants, respectively, were included in these subgroups. Overall study outcomes, separate from this receptor: After two AZD1222 doses, spike-specific TCR breadth and depth were significantly higher than at day 0 and than in MenACWY recipients. In the small 56-69-year group, the increase in depth fell short of significance, most likely because of low power. Participants were mostly white British and included more females than males, and it was suggested by the authors that clonal diversity may have been underestimated. Reportedly, close to half of the unique spike-specific TCRs recognized epitopes lying outside the regions that are mutated in the B.1.351 and B.1.1.7 variants. Conclusions about previously exposed vaccinees were limited because only 5 or 6 AZD1222 recipients were SARS-CoV-2 seropositive at baseline. CD4 TCRs associated with the vaccine covered the entire spike protein, and the dominant responses were in regions 160-218 and 743-854. Because no day 14 peak-response samples were available, repertoires were characterized only after the peak T cell response.

The CDR3 regions of human TCRbeta chains were subjected to immunosequencing. In the paper's pipeline: TCRs in the repertoires were matched against a reference library of SARS-CoV-2-specific TCRs that had been generated with the MIRA antigen-specificity platform. Breadth was defined as the fraction of unique TCRs that were SARS-CoV-2-associated, and depth was defined as the fraction of total T cells that were SARS-CoV-2-associated. Using the MIRA data, each spike-specific TCR was mapped to the spike region that the TCR reacts to and placed in a CD4 or CD8 class. Log10-transformed breadth and depth values were compared by one-way ANOVA with Sidak's multiple comparisons tests. TCRdb stores this immuneACCESS table with in-frame sequences only. Part of the clones is absent; in the studies checked, under half of the shortfall reflects unresolved V genes, and no reason is known for the rest. V and J calls and clone size are as listed in that table; D and trimming were resolved from the DNA. This sample comprises some 130,000 clones, about 88% of them detected only once. The ten largest clones represent roughly a tenth of the sample.

As regards this clone: Its cognate antigen has yet to be identified. Qualities for individual bases were not recorded, and no much larger clone is one base off.

The meaning of the sample's time point label: about 28 days (+/-7) after the second vaccine dose. AZD1222 recipients whose second dose came at about 4 weeks and those whose second dose came at about 12 weeks were combined into one group, since spike-specific TCR depth and breadth did not differ between the two schedules. The vaccinee samples were drawn from two UK trials, COV001 and COV002, one of which was a single-blind randomized controlled phase 2/3 trial testing AZD1222 (ChAdOx1 nCoV-19) in healthy adults. Trial participant PBMC samples were collected at day 0 and day 28 after the second dose for TCRbeta chain sequencing. The germline V gene (reference sequence) sets CDR1 to DFQATT and CDR2 to SNEGSKA. The CDR3 measures 15 amino acids from cysteine to phenylalanine. The kept DNA is CDR3 alone, 45 bases in frame from the first base. V is pared back by 3 bases and J by 4 bases, with 15 bases lying between the germline termini.

This TCR was recovered from an adult who received the AZD1222 COVID-19 vaccine. The rearrangement joined TRBV20-1 to TRBJ1-4; the D gene is unclear. The specimen comprised peripheral blood, sampled 28 days after the second AZD1222 dose. The nucleotides read TGCAGTGCTAGTCACAGCCTTTTGGGTAATGAAAAACTGTTTTTT. This sequence encodes CSASHSLLGNEKLFF.